This TCR beta chain was documented in a study of glioma-infiltrating T cells after dendritic cell vaccination. Stated time point: after dendritic cell vaccination, including at tumor progression/relapse. Primers: 60 V beta forward and 13 J beta reverse. Assay used: immunoSEQ multiplex PCR; TCRdb lists only in-frame clones, some missing. Of fewer than 60,000 clones listed, around nine tenths are singletons. The germline V gene encodes CDR1 SGHRS and CDR2 YFSETQ. The CDR3 spans 15 residues. The V end was cut by 4 bases, the J end by 7 bases, with 20 bases between. The material was blood, obtained after dendritic cell vaccination. This receptor was taken from a human donor with glioblastoma. The chain couples TRBV5-1 to TRBJ2-5; D is ambiguous. In DNA form, the CDR3 reads TGCGCCAGCAGCCCCCGGCAAGGCCCCCTAGGGACCCAGTACTTC. Protein sequence: CASSPRQGPLGTQYF.